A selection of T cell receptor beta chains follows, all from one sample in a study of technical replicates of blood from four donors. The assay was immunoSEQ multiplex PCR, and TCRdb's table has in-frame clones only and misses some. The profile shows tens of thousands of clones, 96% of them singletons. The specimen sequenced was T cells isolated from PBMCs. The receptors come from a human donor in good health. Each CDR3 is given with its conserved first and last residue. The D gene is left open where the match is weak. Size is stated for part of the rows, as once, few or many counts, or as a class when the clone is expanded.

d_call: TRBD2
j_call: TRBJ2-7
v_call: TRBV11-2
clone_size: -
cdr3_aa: CASSFSLAGTYEQYF
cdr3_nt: TGTGCCAGCAGCTTCTCACTAGCGGGAACCTACGAGCAGTACTTC

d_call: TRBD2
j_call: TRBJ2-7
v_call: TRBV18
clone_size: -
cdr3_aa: CASSPKLLANYEQYF
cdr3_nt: TGTGCCAGCTCGCCCAAGCTACTAGCGAACTACGAGCAGTACTTC

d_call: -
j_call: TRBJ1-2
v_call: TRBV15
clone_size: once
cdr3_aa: CATSRDPYSTYGYTF
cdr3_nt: TGTGCCACCAGCAGAGATCCTTACAGCACCTATGGCTACACCTTC

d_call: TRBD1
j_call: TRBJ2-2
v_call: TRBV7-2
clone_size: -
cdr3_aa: CASSDPGQGRAGELFF
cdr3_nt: TGTGCCAGCAGCGACCCGGGACAGGGGCGGGCCGGGGAGCTGTTTTTT

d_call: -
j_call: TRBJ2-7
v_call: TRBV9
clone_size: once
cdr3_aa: CASSVVGAGTRSYEQYF
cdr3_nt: TGTGCCAGCAGCGTAGTTGGTGCAGGGACTCGCTCCTACGAGCAGTACTTC

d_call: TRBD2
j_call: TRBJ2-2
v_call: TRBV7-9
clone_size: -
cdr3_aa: CASSLLPAGVTGELFF
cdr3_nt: TGTGCCAGCAGCTTACTACCCGCGGGGGTCACCGGGGAGCTGTTTTTT

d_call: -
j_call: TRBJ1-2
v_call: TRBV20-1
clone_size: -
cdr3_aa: CSVLGGKGYTF
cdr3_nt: TGCAGTGTACTCGGGGGAAAAGGCTACACCTTC

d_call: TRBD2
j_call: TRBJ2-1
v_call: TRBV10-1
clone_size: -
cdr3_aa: CASGGSGRYNEQFF
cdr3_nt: TGCGCCAGCGGAGGTAGCGGGAGGTACAATGAGCAGTTCTTC

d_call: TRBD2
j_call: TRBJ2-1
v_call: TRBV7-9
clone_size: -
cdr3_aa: CASSLSGIYEQFF
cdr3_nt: TGTGCCAGCAGCCTTAGCGGGATCTATGAGCAGTTCTTC

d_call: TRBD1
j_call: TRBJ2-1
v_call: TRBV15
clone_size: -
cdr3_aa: CATSREKQGPWSSYNEQFF
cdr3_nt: TGTGCCACCAGCAGGGAGAAACAGGGGCCTTGGAGCTCCTACAATGAGCAGTTCTTC

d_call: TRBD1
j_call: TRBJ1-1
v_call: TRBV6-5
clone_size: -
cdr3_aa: CASSYSTGDTEAFF
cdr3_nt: TGTGCCAGCAGTTACTCAACAGGGGACACTGAAGCTTTCTTT

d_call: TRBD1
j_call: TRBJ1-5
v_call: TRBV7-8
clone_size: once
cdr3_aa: CASSAGTGGPQPQHF
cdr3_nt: TGTGCCAGCAGTGCCGGGACAGGGGGTCCTCAGCCCCAGCATTTT

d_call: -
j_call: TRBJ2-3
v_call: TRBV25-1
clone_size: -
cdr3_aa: CASRTTDTQYF
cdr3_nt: TGTGCCAGCAGGACTACAGATACGCAGTATTTT

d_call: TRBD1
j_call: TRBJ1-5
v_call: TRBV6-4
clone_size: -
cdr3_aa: CASSDSTGGQPQHF
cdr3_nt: TGTGCCAGCAGTGACTCAACAGGGGGCCAGCCCCAGCATTTT